This T cell receptor beta chain stems from a study of spatial heterogeneity in lung cancer. The J segment lost 2 bases and the V segment lost 4 bases, leaving 4 bases of the junction unmatched. Germline V CDR1 and CDR2: SGDLS, YYNGEE. This CDR3 is 15 amino acids long. TCRdb passed the 5' RACE reads through MiXCR, listing each CDR3 protein once. The sample consists of some 44,000 distinct CDR3 sequences, roughly an eighth of them appearing once. This clonotype was seen at least ten times. The time point: sample taken at primary tumor resection. The TCR comes from a male donor with early-stage non-small cell lung cancer. This material consisted of PBMCs, taken at surgery. The rearrangement joins TRBV9 to TRBJ2-5, with TRBD2 matching over 11 bases. The CDR3 DNA is TGTGCCAGCAGCTCAAGGACTAGCGGGCAAGAGACCCAGTACTTC. Translation: CASSSRTSGQETQYF.